Reported below is one T cell receptor beta chain. Its target is not known. Only in-frame clones appear in the TCRdb table, and some are missing; sequencing was by immunoSEQ multiplex PCR. The sample includes 100,000 or so clones, roughly nine tenths of them seen just once. This sample stems from a study of T cell responses to AZD1222 COVID-19 vaccine. Background on the study: Combined were second doses at about 4 or about 12 weeks.

The CDR3 sequence is 15 residues long. The germline V and J ends were trimmed by 4 bases and 2 bases, with 11 bases remaining between them. Germline-derived CDR1 and CDR2 are SGHNT and YENEEA. Study findings and constraints: Reportedly, nearly half the spike-specific TCRs target unmutated variant regions. None of the repertoires were sampled until the peak T cell response had passed. Across the whole spike, CD4 TCRs peaked at regions 160-218 and 743-854.

The TCR comes from an adult in good health. The chain joins TRBV11-3 to TRBJ2-2, with TRBD2 as a possible D gene (5 bases). Sequences were derived from peripheral blood, sampled on day 0 of AZD1222 vaccination. The CDR3 DNA reads as TGTGCCAGCAGCTCGAGGGCCAAAAACACCGGGGAGCTGTTTTTT. As protein: CASSSRAKNTGELFF.